The 11 T cell receptor beta chains below all came from one sample that was sequenced in a study of spatial heterogeneity in lung cancer. These receptors are not linked to any known antigen. TCRdb analysed the 5' RACE reads with MiXCR anew, one entry per CDR3 protein. The table has 14,000 or so distinct CDR3 sequences, approximately 4.5% seen once. Stated time point: sample taken at primary tumor resection. Study results and caveats: Tracking of tumor mutation counts was seen in expanded intratumoral alpha and beta TCR counts.

Sequences were derived from lung tumor tissue, sampled at surgery. Receptor source: a female donor with early-stage non-small cell lung cancer.

This clonotype has a count of ten or more. Being off target in a library aimed at alpha chains, this beta chain has a size of little meaning. V usage is TRBV7-9 and J usage is TRBJ1-2; D remains unclear. The germline CDR1 and CDR2 sequences are SEHNR and FQNEAQ (reference sequence). The V and J ends lost 5 bases and 8 bases respectively, with 12 bases between them. The CDR3 has 12 amino acids. The CDR3 protein is CASSPYRGGYTF. The CDR3 bases are TGTGCCAGCAGCCCTTACCGAGGGGGCTACACCTTC.

Note on this clonotype: This beta chain turned up in a library designed for alpha chains; as an off-target read, its abundance says little. V and J are TRBV13 and TRBJ2-1, with D possibly matching TRBD2 (6 bases). V lost 5 bases, J lost 10 bases, and 18 bases lay in between. Germline CDR1 is PRHDT and CDR2 is FYEKMQ (reference sequence). The CDR3 covers 14 residues. CDR3 loop: CASSPNPEGGEQFF. As DNA, the CDR3 is TGTGCCAGCAGCCCCAACCCGGAGGGTGGAGAGCAGTTCTTC. Filled out from reference TRBV13 and TRBJ2-1, the complete variable domain reads AAGVIQSPRHLIKEKRETATLKCYPIPRHDTVYWYQQGPGQDPQFLISFYEKMQSDKGSIPDRFSAQQFSDYHSELNMSSLELGDSALYFCASSPNPEGGEQFFGPGTRLTVL.

In this sample, this clonotype is medium-sized. This beta chain is an unintended read in a library built for alpha chains; its size means little. The V call is TRBV5-5, the J call TRBJ1-1, with 8 bases matching TRBD1. CDR1 SGHKS and CDR2 YYEKEE come from the germline V gene (reference sequence). The CDR3 spans 18 residues. V gave up 5 bases and J gave up 0 bases; unmatched junction bases: 15. The CDR3 sequence is CASRLRDRSSWMNTEAFF. The CDR3 DNA sequence: TGTGCCAGCAGACTCCGGGACAGGTCTTCTTGGATGAACACTGAAGCTTTCTTT.

This clonotype was seen at least ten times. The library was designed around alpha chains, so this beta chain is a stray read whose abundance carries little weight. The chain joins TRBV7-6 to TRBJ2-5; D is ambiguous. CDR3 length: 11 residues. V lost 2 bases, J lost 7 bases, and 5 bases lay in between. Per the germline V gene, CDR1 is SGHVS and CDR2 is FNYEAQ. The CDR3 nucleotides are TGTGCCAGCAGCTTAAGGAGGACCCAGTACTTC. Translation: CASSLRRTQYF.

In this sample, this clonotype turned up many times. This beta chain appears as a stray read in a library generated for alpha chains; its size is not informative. The CDR3 nucleotides are TGCAGTGCTAGAGTGCGGGACAGCTATGGCTACACCTTC. Translating it yields CSARVRDSYGYTF. The genes are TRBV20-1 and TRBJ1-2, with TRBD1 matching 7 bases. The CDR3 has 13 residues. The germline V gene has CDR1 DFQATT and CDR2 SNEGSKA (reference sequence). The ends lost 1 base at V and 4 bases at J; junction bases unmatched: 3.

This clonotype was seen many times. Within a library made for alpha chains, this beta chain is off target, and its count is uninformative. V is TRBV4-3 and J is TRBJ2-5; tentative D call: TRBD2 (5 bases). Germline-derived CDR1 and CDR2 are LGHNA and YSLEER. V was shortened by 0 bases and J by 5 bases, with 16 bases between the two germline ends. The CDR3 runs to 16 residues. This CDR3 is CASSQEVTRIDETQYF. CDR3 bases: TGCGCCAGCAGCCAAGAGGTTACTAGGATTGATGAGACCCAGTACTTC.

By share, this clonotype ranks as medium-sized. Little can be read into the size of this beta chain, an off-target read in a library designed for alpha chains. V usage is TRBV7-2 and J usage is TRBJ2-1, with D hard to call. Per germline, CDR1 SGHTA and CDR2 FQGNSA. The CDR3 is made up of 13 amino acids. V lost 5 bases and J lost 13, with 18 bases in between. The CDR3 coding sequence is TGTGCCAGCAGCCTTTCGTTGAATAGTCAACAGTTCTTC. Translating gives CASSLSLNSQQFF.

The table lists this clonotype with many counts. Because the library targeted alpha chains, this beta chain is an off-target read whose size means little. The J gene is TRBJ2-3, the V gene TRBV7-2; the match to TRBD2 covers 8 bases. Germline loops: CDR1 SGHTA, CDR2 FQGNSA. This CDR3 is built from 15 residues. The trim removed 1 base at V and 14 bases at J, leaving 14 bases unmatched. CDR3 protein: CASSLGSVAGPRLYF. The CDR3 DNA is TGTGCCAGCAGCTTAGGATCGGTAGCGGGGCCACGTTTGTATTTT.

This clonotype is deemed medium-sized. This beta chain is a stray read from a library made for alpha chains; its abundance is not meaningful. The rearrangement links TRBV20-1 to TRBJ2-7; the match to TRBD1 covers 9 bases. Germline V gene sequence: CDR1 DFQATT, CDR2 SNEGSKA (reference sequence). The V segment lost 0 bases and the J segment 4 bases; nucleotides outside the gene matches: 7. The CDR3 contains 15 residues. The CDR3 coding sequence is TGCAGTGCTAGAGATACCGGGACAGGGTCTTACGAGCAGTACTTC. It translates to CSARDTGTGSYEQYF.

This clonotype occurred many times. For a library built for alpha chains, this beta chain is a stray read; little rests on its size. The chain has TRBV6-1 and TRBJ1-4, with D unclear. This CDR3 has 12 residues. V lost 9 bases to trimming and J lost 5 bases, with 10 bases between them. Germline V lookup: CDR1 MNHNS, CDR2 SASEGT. CDR3 nucleotide sequence: TGTGCCAGTATCAGCCCGAATGAAAAACTGTTTTTT. This translates into CASISPNEKLFF.

By share, this clonotype counts as medium-sized. A library prepared for alpha chains yielded this beta chain as an off-target read; its size is of little meaning. The chain carries TRBV4-3 and TRBJ2-1, with TRBD2 matching over 11 bases. CDR1 is LGHNA, CDR2 YSLEER, per germline. The CDR3 is 17 residues long. The V gene end was trimmed by 1 base and the J gene end by 8 bases; junction bases not matched to a gene: 10. The CDR3 coding sequence is TGCGCCAGCAGCCAAGGCGTTAGCGGGGGGGCGGTGGATGAGCAGTTCTTC. It is translated as CASSQGVSGGAVDEQFF.